This T cell receptor (beta chain) was sequenced in a study of technical replicates of blood from a few donors (dated by TCRdb to about 2017). Library generation was performed with the immunoSEQ multiplex PCR assay. The table comes from immuneACCESS by way of TCRdb, which keeps in-frame sequences with V and J called. Part of the clones is missing from these tables; in studies checked, under half for an unresolved V gene and the rest for unknown reasons. A total of under 80,000 clones appear in this sample, approximately 94% of them only once. The ten largest make up over 0.25% of the sample. Points on this clone: Its antigen has not been determined. Qualities for individual bases were not recorded, and no much larger clone is one base off.

Taken from cysteine to phenylalanine, the CDR3 has 15 residues. The kept DNA is CDR3 alone, 45 bases in frame from the first base. From V the trimming removes 7 bases and from J it removes 4 bases, while the gene matches leave 6 bases of the junction unaccounted for. From the germline V gene, CDR1 is MNHEY and CDR2 is SVGAGI. The rearrangement combines TRBV6-5 with TRBJ2-2, with 10 bases in between that match TRBD1. Sequencing was carried out using T cells isolated from PBMCs. The TCR originated in a human donor in good health. Here the CDR3 is given as CASTPGTGATGELFF. The bases read TGTGCCAGCACCCCCGGGACAGGGGCCACCGGGGAGCTGTTTTTT.